The 14 T cell receptor beta chains presented below share a single source sample, sequenced in a study of blood T cells in healthy people across ages (dated by TCRdb to the mid-2010s). The library was obtained by 5' RACE. Sequencing used an Illumina HiSeq 2500. A second PCR of about 6 to 11 cycles was performed with a sample-barcoded 5' primer and a J-beta primer mix. TCRdb trimmed public reads at Q25 via fastp, called clones via MiXCR and kept in-frame beta chains. CDR3 protein sequences are deduplicated, and each keeps its most common genes and DNA. Present in this sample are approximately 850,000 distinct CDR3 sequences, around 45% of which were seen just once. The ten largest clones capture nearly 20% of the sample. The sample comprised blood. The receptor source for this set is a man aged 55 to 70 in good health.

This clonotype was detected only a few times. The chain employs TRBV7-9 and TRBJ2-7, with TRBD1 identical over 7 bases. The CDR3 consists of 15 residues. After removal of 5 bases from V and 1 base from J, the junction contained 8 bases not matched to a gene. Germline CDR1 reads SEHNR; CDR2 reads FQNEAQ (reference sequence). CDR3 in amino acids: CASSGRDSISYEQYF. In DNA form, the CDR3 reads TGTGCCAGCAGCGGCCGGGACAGCATTTCCTACGAGCAGTACTTC.

The rearrangement joins TRBV5-1 to TRBJ1-1; 7 nucleotides line up with TRBD1. This CDR3 has 13 residues. V shed 4 bases and J 4 bases; nucleotides not matched to a gene: 4. Per the germline V gene, CDR1 is SGHRS and CDR2 is YFSETQ. CDR3 residues: CASSPDRSTEAFF. Written as DNA, the CDR3 is TGCGCCAGCAGCCCGGACAGGTCCACTGAAGCTTTCTTT.

This clonotype occurred once. The V and J genes are TRBV29-1 and TRBJ2-4; TRBD1 matches at 9 bases. The DNA end is more similar to TRBJ2-5, so the J call may be wrong. This CDR3 spans 13 amino acids. Germline-derived CDR1 and CDR2 are SQVTM and ANQGSEA. CDR3 nucleotide sequence: TGCAGCGCTGGGGACAGGGCAGGGGAGACCCAGTACTTC. It translates to CSAGDRAGETQYF.

There are many counts of this clonotype. CDR3 region: CSAVGRGLDGYTF. The CDR3 coding sequence is TGCAGTGCTGTCGGGCGGGGACTCGATGGCTACACCTTC. The chain combines TRBV20-1 with TRBJ1-2, with D possibly TRBD1 on 5 matching bases. V was clipped by 5 bases and J by 6 bases, with 16 bases between them. Germline V CDR1 and CDR2: DFQATT, SNEGSKA (reference sequence). The CDR3 has 13 amino acids.

This chain connects TRBV7-3 to TRBJ2-1, with 8 positions matching TRBD1. Unmatched junction bases numbered 10, after V lost 4 bases and J lost 8 bases. Germline V gene sequence: CDR1 SGHTA, CDR2 FQGTGA. The CDR3 has 15 residues. CDR3 DNA sequence: TGTGCCAGCAGCTCCTCCGGGACAGGAGGCGATGAGCAGTTCTTC. Translated: CASSSSGTGGDEQFF.

This clonotype has more than one count but fewer than ten. The chain couples TRBV5-1 to TRBJ2-3; a possible D gene is TRBD1 (6 bases). The length of the CDR3 is 14 residues. Trimming left V 2 bases short and J 4 bases short, with 11 bases between. Germline-derived CDR1 and CDR2 are SGHRS and YFSETQ. The CDR3 sequence: CASSLGGVADTQYF. The CDR3 nucleotides read TGCGCCAGCAGCTTAGGGGGTGTTGCAGATACGCAGTATTTT.

J is TRBJ2-6 and V is TRBV3-1; D not certain. CDR1 is LGHDT and CDR2 is YNNKEL in the germline V gene (reference sequence). CDR3 length: 16 residues. The V and J ends lost 0 bases and 1 base respectively, with 7 bases between them. CDR3 DNA: TGTGCCAGCAGCCAAGATTGGGCTTCTGGGGCCAACGTCCTGACTTTC. It specifies CASSQDWASGANVLTF.

The rearrangement joins TRBV6-2 or TRBV6-3 to TRBJ1-1, with D hard to call. Germline V gene lookup returns CDR1 MNHEY and CDR2 SVGEGT. Trimming removed 6 bases at V and 3 bases at J, with 14 bases between. The CDR3 loop spans 14 amino acids. DNA of the CDR3: TGTGCCAGCAGCCCCAGTTTTTGGGACACTGAAGCTTTCTTT. This codes for CASSPSFWDTEAFF.

A word on this clonotype: Its ends do not fully match the called genes, so a read error is possible. The rearrangement joins TRBV5-1 to TRBJ1-1; 11 nucleotides agree with TRBD1. Germline V CDR1 and CDR2: SGHRS, YFSETQ. The length of the CDR3 is 14 residues. CDR3 protein: CAGSPGQGGTEAFF. The CDR3, as DNA: TGCGCCGGCAGCCCGGGACAGGGGGGCACTGAAGCTTTCTTT.

The gene calls are TRBV6-5 and TRBJ2-4; the D gene is possibly TRBD1 (6 bases). Germline V gives CDR1 MNHEY, CDR2 SVGAGI. The CDR3 consists of 13 residues. V was clipped by 6 bases and J by 13 bases, with 19 bases between them. The CDR3 DNA is TGTGCCAGCAGGATGACAGGTCTGAGGGGGCAGTACTTC. It encodes CASRMTGLRGQYF.

This clonotype was seen more than once but under ten times. The V gene is TRBV6-5, the J gene TRBJ1-2; D uncertain. Trimming stripped 6 bases from V and 5 bases from J, with 16 bases between. Germline V gives CDR1 MNHEY, CDR2 SVGAGI. The CDR3 contains 14 residues. The CDR3 nucleotides read TGTGCCAGCAGAGGAACCACGGGGATATATGGCTACACCTTC. Protein sequence: CASRGTTGIYGYTF.

The J gene is TRBJ2-1, the V gene TRBV18, with D unresolved. The CDR3 is 13 residues long. The germline V gene has CDR1 KGHSH and CDR2 LQKENI. With 2 bases removed from V and 7 bases from J, the gap between germline ends came to 9 bases. The CDR3 protein is CASSPGVRNEQFF. DNA of the CDR3: TGTGCCAGCTCACCAGGGGTTAGGAATGAGCAGTTCTTC.

As regards this clonotype: A read error may be the cause here, since a much bigger clone is one base away. This rearrangement joins TRBV12-3 or TRBV12-4 to TRBJ2-7; D is possibly TRBD1 (6 bases). The CDR3 runs 14 residues. With 5 bases removed from V and 5 bases from J, the gap between germline ends came to 16 bases. The CDR3 coding sequence is TGTGCCAGCAGTGTGCCACAGGGAAGTAACGAGCAGTACTTC. Protein product: CASSVPQGSNEQYF.

The rearrangement links TRBV6-2 or TRBV6-3 to TRBJ2-6; unclear D gene. Per the germline V gene, CDR1 is MNHEY and CDR2 is SVGEGT. This CDR3 is built from 15 residues. Trimming stripped 2 bases from V and 0 bases from J, with 5 bases between. CDR3 in amino acids: CASSYMRSGANVLTF. CDR3 nucleotides: TGTGCCAGCAGTTACATGCGCTCTGGGGCCAACGTCCTGACTTTC.